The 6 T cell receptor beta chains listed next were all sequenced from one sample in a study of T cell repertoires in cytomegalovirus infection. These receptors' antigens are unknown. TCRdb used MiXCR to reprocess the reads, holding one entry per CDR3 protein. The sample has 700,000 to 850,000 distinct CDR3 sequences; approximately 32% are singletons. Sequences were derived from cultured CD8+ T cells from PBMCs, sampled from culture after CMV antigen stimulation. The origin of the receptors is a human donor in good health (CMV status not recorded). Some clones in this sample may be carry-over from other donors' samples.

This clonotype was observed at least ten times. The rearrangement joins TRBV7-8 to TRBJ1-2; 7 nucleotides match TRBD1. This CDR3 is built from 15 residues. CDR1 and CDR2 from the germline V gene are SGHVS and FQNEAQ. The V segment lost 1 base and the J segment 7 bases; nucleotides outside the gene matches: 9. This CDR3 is CASSLGTGPGSGYTF. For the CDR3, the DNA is TGTGCCAGCAGCTTAGGGACAGGACCGGGATCTGGCTACACCTTC. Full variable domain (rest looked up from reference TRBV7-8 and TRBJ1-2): GAGVSQSPRYKVAKRGQDVALRCDPISGHVSLFWYQQALGQGPEFLTYFQNEAQLDKSGLPSDRFFAERPEGSVSTLKIQRTQQEDSAVYLCASSLGTGPGSGYTFGSGTRLTVV.

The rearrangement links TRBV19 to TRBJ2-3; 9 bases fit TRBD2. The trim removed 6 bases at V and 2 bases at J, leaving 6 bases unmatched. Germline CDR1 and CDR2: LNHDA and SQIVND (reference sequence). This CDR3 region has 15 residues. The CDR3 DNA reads TGTGCCAGTAGGATTAGCGGGGGATCCACAGATACGCAGTATTTT. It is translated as CASRISGGSTDTQYF.

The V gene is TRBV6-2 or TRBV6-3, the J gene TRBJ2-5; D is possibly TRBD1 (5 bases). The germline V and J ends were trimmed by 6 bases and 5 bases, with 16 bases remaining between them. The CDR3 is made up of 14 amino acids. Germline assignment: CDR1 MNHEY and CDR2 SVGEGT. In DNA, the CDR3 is TGTGCCAGCAGACAGGACACCTCTCCTGAGACCCAGTACTTC. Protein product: CASRQDTSPETQYF.

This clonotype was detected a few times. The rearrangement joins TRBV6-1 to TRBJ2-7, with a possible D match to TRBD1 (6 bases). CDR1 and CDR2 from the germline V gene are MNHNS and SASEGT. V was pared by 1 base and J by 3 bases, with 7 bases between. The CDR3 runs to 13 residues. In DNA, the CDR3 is TGTGCCAGCAGTGAAGAACAGGGCTACGAGCAGTACTTC. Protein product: CASSEEQGYEQYF.

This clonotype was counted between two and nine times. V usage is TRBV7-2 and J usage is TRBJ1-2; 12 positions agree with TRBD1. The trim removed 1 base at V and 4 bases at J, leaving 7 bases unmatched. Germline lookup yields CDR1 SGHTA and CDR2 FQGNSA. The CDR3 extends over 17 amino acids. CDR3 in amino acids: CASSLVGRGQGAYGYTF. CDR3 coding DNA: TGTGCCAGCAGCTTAGTCGGTCGGGGACAGGGGGCCTATGGCTACACCTTC.

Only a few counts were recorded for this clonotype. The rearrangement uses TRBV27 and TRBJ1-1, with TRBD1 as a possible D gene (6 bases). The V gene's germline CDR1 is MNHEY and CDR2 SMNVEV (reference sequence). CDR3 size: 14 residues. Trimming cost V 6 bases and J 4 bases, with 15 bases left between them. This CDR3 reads CASSPPSGATEAFF. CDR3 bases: TGTGCCAGCAGCCCCCCATCAGGGGCCACTGAAGCTTTCTTT.